This TCR beta chain was captured by sequencing in a study of blood T cells in healthy people across ages. This clonotype was observed a handful of times. What it recognizes is unknown. J was trimmed by 7 bases and V by 3 bases; bases with no gene match: 8. CDR3 size: 14 residues. CDR1 is SQVTM, CDR2 ANQGSEA, per germline. Next came a second PCR, run for roughly 6 to 11 cycles, which used a sample-barcoded 5' primer along with a J-beta primer mix. MiXCR, applied by TCRdb to the 5' RACE reads, yields one record per CDR3 protein. Found here are roughly 680,000 distinct CDR3 sequences, 21% of them singletons; the top ten hold more than 3%. The study, taken as a whole, reports: Estimated diversity across one million T cells was deemed an underestimate. Comparison with aged donors showed that long-lived donors had more naive CD4+ cells and higher diversity. Naive T cell percentage and TCR beta diversity correlated strongly.

The chain carries TRBV29-1 and TRBJ2-1, with 8 bases aligning to TRBD2. Sequencing was performed on blood. The source is a man between 65 and 85 years old in good health. CDR3 residues: CSVDTSGSRNEQFF. The CDR3 bases are TGCAGCGTTGACACCAGCGGGAGTAGGAATGAGCAGTTCTTC.